These 19 T cell receptor beta chains were sequenced from one sample in a study of CD8 T cells in ankylosing spondylitis. Using its own MiXCR run on the 5' RACE reads, TCRdb lists one record per CDR3 protein. Of about 250,000 distinct CDR3 sequences in the sample, more than 20% were seen once. Input material: blood, either unsorted or a sorted T cell fraction (not recorded which). These receptors were obtained from a male donor with ankylosing spondylitis or in good health (not recorded which).

The rearrangement links TRBV20-1 to TRBJ2-5; no reliable D call. V shed 2 bases and J shed 5 bases, with 18 bases lying between them. The CDR3 runs 15 residues. Germline V gene data show CDR1 as DFQATT and CDR2 as SNEGSKA (reference sequence). CDR3 in DNA: TGCAGTGCTAGAATCAGTGGCAAAGATTCGGAGACCCAGTACTTC. This sequence encodes CSARISGKDSETQYF.

The chain links TRBV5-5 to TRBJ2-1; 7 bases are shared with TRBD2. The CDR3 has 15 amino acids. V lost 2 bases to trimming and J lost 4 bases; unmatched junction nucleotides: 6. Germline CDR1 SGHKS, CDR2 YYEKEE (reference sequence). CDR3 sequence: CASSFGGGPYNEQFF. The CDR3 DNA sequence: TGTGCCAGCAGCTTCGGCGGGGGACCTTACAATGAGCAGTTCTTC.

The rearrangement joins TRBV12-3 or TRBV12-4 to TRBJ1-4, with D tentatively TRBD1 (5 bases). The CDR3 has 14 amino acids. Trimming shortened V by 7 bases and J by 2 bases, and 11 bases separated the two germline ends. The CDR3 DNA follows: TGTGCCAGCACCGAAGGGGCGACTAATGAAAAACTGTTTTTT. Its protein product is CASTEGATNEKLFF.

This clonotype was observed at least ten times. The V gene is TRBV6-1, the J gene TRBJ2-7; D is possibly TRBD1 (6 bases). V lost 5 bases to trimming and J lost 4 bases, with 12 bases between them. Per germline, CDR1 MNHNS and CDR2 SASEGT. The CDR3 has 13 amino acids. CDR3 sequence: CASSPPDRYEQYF. In DNA, the CDR3 is TGTGCCAGCAGTCCCCCGGACAGATACGAGCAGTACTTC.

This chain connects TRBV20-1 to TRBJ1-1; D might be TRBD1 (5 bases). CDR1 and CDR2 from the germline V gene are DFQATT and SNEGSKA (reference sequence). V was trimmed by 5 bases and J by 3 bases, leaving 16 bases between them. The CDR3 covers 14 residues. The CDR3 spells CSAHPGRGDTEAFF. The CDR3 DNA reads as TGCAGTGCTCACCCGGGGCGAGGGGACACTGAAGCTTTCTTT.

This rearrangement joins TRBV12-3 or TRBV12-4 to TRBJ1-2, with 8 bases aligning to TRBD1. V lost 5 bases and J lost 5; bases outside the gene matches: 7. CDR3 length: 14 amino acids. The CDR3 nucleotides are TGTGCCAGCAGTCCGACAGGGGTGGAGTATGGCTACACCTTC. It specifies CASSPTGVEYGYTF.

This clonotype appeared many times. J is TRBJ1-5 and V is TRBV20-1; the D gene is possibly TRBD1 (6 bases). Germline assignment: CDR1 DFQATT and CDR2 SNEGSKA (reference sequence). The CDR3 is 15 residues long. Trimming removed 5 bases from V and 2 bases from J, with 16 bases in between. The CDR3 DNA reads TGCAGTGCTCTACGAGGGGCAGGGGGCAATCAGCCCCAGCATTTT. Its translation is CSALRGAGGNQPQHF.

The sample holds a few counts of this clonotype. V usage is TRBV12-5 and J usage is TRBJ2-2; no firm D call. CDR3 length: 16 residues. Per the germline V gene, CDR1 is LGHNT and CDR2 is FRNRAP. V was trimmed by 2 bases and J by 0 bases, leaving 10 bases between them. DNA for the CDR3: TGTGCTAGTGGTTTGTTCATTACCGCGAACACCGGGGAGCTGTTTTTT. Translation: CASGLFITANTGELFF.

In its sample, this clonotype was seen many times. The V call is TRBV28, the J call TRBJ2-7; TRBD1 matches at 7 bases. Germline V CDR1 and CDR2: MDHEN, SYDVKM. The CDR3 runs 18 residues. The V gene end was trimmed by 0 bases and the J gene end by 7 bases; junction bases not matched to a gene: 18. The CDR3 region has the DNA TGTGCCAGCAGTTTATGGCGAGGATTCTACAGGGGTAAAGAAGAGCAGTACTTC. Translation gives CASSLWRGFYRGKEEQYF.

This clonotype was detected only a few times. The rearrangement uses TRBV20-1 and TRBJ2-1; 14 nucleotides line up with TRBD2. The CDR3 is 16 residues long. In germline, CDR1 is DFQATT, CDR2 SNEGSKA (reference sequence). The ends lost 6 bases at V and 7 bases at J; junction bases unmatched: 11. The CDR3 region is CSAGPTSGGARNEQFF. CDR3 sequence (DNA): TGCAGTGCGGGCCCGACTAGCGGGGGGGCTAGGAATGAGCAGTTCTTC.

This chain connects TRBV20-1 to TRBJ2-2; D uncertain. V gave up 0 bases and J gave up 6 bases, with 14 bases separating them. CDR3 size: 15 residues. Germline loops: CDR1 DFQATT, CDR2 SNEGSKA (reference sequence). The CDR3 region has the DNA TGCAGTGCTAGAGAGCAGGAGAGTAGGGCCGGGGAGCTGTTTTTT. It specifies CSAREQESRAGELFF.

V is TRBV20-1 and J is TRBJ2-1, with TRBD2 identical over 9 bases. The length of the CDR3 is 15 residues. CDR1 and CDR2 from the germline V gene are DFQATT and SNEGSKA (reference sequence). The ends lost 7 bases at V and 7 bases at J; junction bases unmatched: 14. Here the CDR3 reads CSVTLRRGGRNEQFF. CDR3 coding DNA: TGCAGTGTTACCCTTCGGCGGGGGGGGCGGAATGAGCAGTTCTTC.

In its sample, this clonotype was seen many times. The chain employs TRBV15 and TRBJ2-7; no definite D call. Germline values: CDR1 LNHNV, CDR2 YYDKDF (reference sequence). Trimming took 0 bases from V and 3 from J, leaving 3 bases between them. The CDR3 covers 12 residues. In DNA form, the CDR3 reads TGTGCCACCAGCAGAGAGGGCTACGAGCAGTACTTC. Its translation is CATSREGYEQYF.

Many counts were recorded for this clonotype. The rearrangement joins TRBV7-2 to TRBJ2-7; D remains ambiguous. CDR1 is SGHTA, CDR2 FQGNSA, per germline. V lost 1 base, J lost 6 bases, and 10 bases lay in between. This CDR3 spans 13 amino acids. This CDR3 reads CASSLDPIGEQYF. The CDR3 DNA follows: TGTGCCAGCAGCTTAGACCCCATCGGCGAGCAGTACTTC.

The rearrangement joins TRBV6-1 to TRBJ2-3; TRBD1 matches at 9 bases. Germline loops: CDR1 MNHNS, CDR2 SASEGT. The CDR3 has 14 amino acids. Trimming took 7 bases from V and 2 from J; bases not matched to a gene: 4. The chain's CDR3 is CASTGDRATDTQYF. CDR3 DNA sequence: TGTGCCAGCACAGGGGACAGGGCCACAGATACGCAGTATTTT.

The gene calls are TRBV18 and TRBJ2-3, with D uncertain. Germline CDR1 is KGHSH and CDR2 is LQKENI. CDR3 length: 15 residues. The V gene lost 2 bases and the J gene lost 3 bases, with 12 bases spanning the gap. The CDR3 DNA follows: TGTGCCAGCTCACCAATGAACCTGGGAACAGATACGCAGTATTTT. Its translation: CASSPMNLGTDTQYF.

This clonotype occurred many times. The genes are TRBV20-1 and TRBJ2-3, with 10 bases identical to TRBD2. The trim removed 2 bases at V and 1 base at J, leaving 0 bases unmatched. The CDR3 extends over 14 amino acids. CDR1 is DFQATT and CDR2 is SNEGSKA in the germline V gene (reference sequence). The CDR3: CSARLAGGTDTQYF. In DNA, the CDR3 is TGCAGTGCTAGACTAGCGGGGGGCACAGATACGCAGTATTTT.

There are many counts of this clonotype. The chain carries TRBV29-1 and TRBJ2-1; D is perhaps TRBD2 (6 bases). Trimming shortened V by 6 bases and J by 1 base, and 16 bases separated the two germline ends. Per the germline V gene, CDR1 is SQVTM and CDR2 is ANQGSEA. The CDR3 is 15 amino acids. In DNA form, the CDR3 reads TGCAGCGTCGGACGGGGGTATGGGTCCTACAATGAGCAGTTCTTC. Translation gives CSVGRGYGSYNEQFF.

This clonotype was seen many times. J is TRBJ2-3 and V is TRBV20-1; 11 nucleotides align to TRBD2. J was trimmed by 3 bases and V by 6 bases; bases with no gene match: 8. The germline gives CDR1 DFQATT, CDR2 SNEGSKA (reference sequence). This CDR3 spans 15 amino acids. The CDR3 spells CSAITSGGLTDTQYF. The CDR3 DNA reads as TGCAGTGCGATTACTAGCGGGGGATTGACAGATACGCAGTATTTT.